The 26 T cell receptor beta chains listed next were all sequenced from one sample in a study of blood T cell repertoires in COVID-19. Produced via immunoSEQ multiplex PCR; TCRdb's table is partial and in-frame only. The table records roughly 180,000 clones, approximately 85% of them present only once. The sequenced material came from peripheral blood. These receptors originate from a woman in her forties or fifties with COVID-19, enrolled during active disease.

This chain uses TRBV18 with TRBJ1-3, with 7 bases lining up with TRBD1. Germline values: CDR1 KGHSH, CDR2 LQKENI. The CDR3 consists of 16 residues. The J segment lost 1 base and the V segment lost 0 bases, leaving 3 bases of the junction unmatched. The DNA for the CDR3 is TGTGCCAGCTCACCACCCGGGACAGTATCTGGAAACACCATATATTTT. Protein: CASSPPGTVSGNTIYF.

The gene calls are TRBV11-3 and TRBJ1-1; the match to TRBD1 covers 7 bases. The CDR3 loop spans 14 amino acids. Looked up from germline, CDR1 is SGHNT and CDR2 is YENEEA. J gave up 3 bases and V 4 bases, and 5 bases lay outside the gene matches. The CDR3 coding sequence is TGTGCCAGCAGCTCCACAGGGGTGGACACTGAAGCTTTCTTT. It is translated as CASSSTGVDTEAFF. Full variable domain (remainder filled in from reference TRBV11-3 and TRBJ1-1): EAGVVQSPRYKIIEKKQPVAFWCNPISGHNTLYWYLQNLGQGPELLIRYENEEAVDDSQLPKDRFSAERLKGVDSTLKIQPAELGDSAVYLCASSSTGVDTEAFFGQGTRLTVV.

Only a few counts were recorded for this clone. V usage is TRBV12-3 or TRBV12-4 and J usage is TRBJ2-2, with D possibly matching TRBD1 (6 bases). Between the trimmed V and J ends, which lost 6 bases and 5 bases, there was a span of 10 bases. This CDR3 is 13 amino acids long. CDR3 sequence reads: CASRRQETGELFF. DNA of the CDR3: TGTGCCAGCAGAAGACAGGAAACCGGGGAGCTGTTTTTT.

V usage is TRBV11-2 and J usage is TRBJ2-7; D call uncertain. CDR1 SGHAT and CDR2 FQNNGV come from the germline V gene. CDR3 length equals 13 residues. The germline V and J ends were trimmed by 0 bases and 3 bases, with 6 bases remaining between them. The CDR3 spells CASSLDPGYEQYF. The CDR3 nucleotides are TGTGCCAGCAGCTTAGATCCGGGCTACGAGCAGTACTTC.

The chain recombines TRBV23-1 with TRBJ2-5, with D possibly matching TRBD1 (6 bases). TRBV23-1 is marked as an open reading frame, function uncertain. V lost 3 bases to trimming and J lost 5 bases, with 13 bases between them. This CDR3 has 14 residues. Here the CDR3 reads CASSQGRGEETQYF. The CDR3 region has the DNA TGCGCCAGCAGTCAGGGCAGGGGCGAGGAGACCCAGTACTTC.

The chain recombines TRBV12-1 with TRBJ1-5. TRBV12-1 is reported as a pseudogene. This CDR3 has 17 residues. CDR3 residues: CASNSQRRGEPNQPQHF. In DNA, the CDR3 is TGTGCCAGCAACTCCCAAAGGAGGGGCGAACCCAATCAGCCCCAGCATTTT.

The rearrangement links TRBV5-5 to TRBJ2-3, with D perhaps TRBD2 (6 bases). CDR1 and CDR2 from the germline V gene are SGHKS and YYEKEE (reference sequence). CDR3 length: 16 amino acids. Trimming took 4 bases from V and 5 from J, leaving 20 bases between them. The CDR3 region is CASSNLRGETRDTQYF. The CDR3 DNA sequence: TGTGCCAGCAGCAACTTGCGGGGAGAGACGAGAGATACGCAGTATTTT.

The chain's CDR3 is CASSLKLAGPGELFF. The DNA of the CDR3 is TGTGCCAGCAGCTTAAAACTAGCGGGACCCGGGGAGCTGTTTTTT. The chain couples TRBV7-2 to TRBJ2-2, with 10 bases matching TRBD2. This CDR3 contains 15 residues. J was trimmed by 6 bases and V by 2 bases; bases with no gene match: 3. From germline, CDR1 is SGHTA and CDR2 FQGNSA.

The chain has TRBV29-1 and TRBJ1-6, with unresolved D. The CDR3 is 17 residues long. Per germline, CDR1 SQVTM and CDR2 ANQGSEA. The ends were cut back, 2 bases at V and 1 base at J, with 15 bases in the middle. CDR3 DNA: TGCAGCGTTGAATTTGGGGTCGAGGGTTCCTATAATTCACCCCTCCACTTT. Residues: CSVEFGVEGSYNSPLHF.

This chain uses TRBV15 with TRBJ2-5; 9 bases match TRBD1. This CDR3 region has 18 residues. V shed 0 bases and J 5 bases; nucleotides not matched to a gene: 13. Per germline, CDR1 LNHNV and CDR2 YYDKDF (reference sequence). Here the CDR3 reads CATSRDNRDRAAWETQYF. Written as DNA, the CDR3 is TGTGCCACCAGCAGAGATAATCGGGACAGGGCAGCGTGGGAGACCCAGTACTTC.

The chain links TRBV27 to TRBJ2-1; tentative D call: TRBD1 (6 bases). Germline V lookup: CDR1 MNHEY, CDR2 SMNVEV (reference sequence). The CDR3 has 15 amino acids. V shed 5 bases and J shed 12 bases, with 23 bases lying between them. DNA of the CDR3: TGTGCCAGCAGTGCCTACGACAGGTCTCGTTTCTGGCAGTTCTTC. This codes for CASSAYDRSRFWQFF.

Written as DNA, the CDR3 is TGTGCCTGGAGTGGAGCGGGGGGGCCTACAGATACGCAGTATTTT. As protein: CAWSGAGGPTDTQYF. The chain links TRBV30 to TRBJ2-3; TRBD2 matches at 10 bases. J gave up 3 bases and V 1 base, and 4 bases lay outside the gene matches. Germline V CDR1 and CDR2: GTSNPN, SVGIG (reference sequence). This CDR3 has 15 residues.

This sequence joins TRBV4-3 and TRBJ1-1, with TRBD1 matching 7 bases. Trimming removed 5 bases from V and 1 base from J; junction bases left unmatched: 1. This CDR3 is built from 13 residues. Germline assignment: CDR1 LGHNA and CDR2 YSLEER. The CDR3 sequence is CASSRTGNTEAFF. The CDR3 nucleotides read TGCGCCAGCAGCAGGACAGGGAACACTGAAGCTTTCTTT.

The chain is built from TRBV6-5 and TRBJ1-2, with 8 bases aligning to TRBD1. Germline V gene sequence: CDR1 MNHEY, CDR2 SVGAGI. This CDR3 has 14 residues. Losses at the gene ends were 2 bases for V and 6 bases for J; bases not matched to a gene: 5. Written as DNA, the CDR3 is TGTGCCAGCAGTTACCTCGCAGGGGGCAATGGCTACACCTTC. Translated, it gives CASSYLAGGNGYTF.

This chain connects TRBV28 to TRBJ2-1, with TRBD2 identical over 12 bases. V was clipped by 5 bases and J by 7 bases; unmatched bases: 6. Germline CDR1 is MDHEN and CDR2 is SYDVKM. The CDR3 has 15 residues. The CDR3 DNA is TGTGCCAGCAGTACCTCTAGCGGGGGGGTTAATGAGCAGTTCTTC. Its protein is CASSTSSGGVNEQFF.

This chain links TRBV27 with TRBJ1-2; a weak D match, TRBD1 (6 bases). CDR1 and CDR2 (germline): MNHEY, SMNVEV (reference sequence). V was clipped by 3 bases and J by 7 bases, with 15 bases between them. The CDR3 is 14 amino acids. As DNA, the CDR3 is TGTGCCAGCAGTTTGGGAACAGGGTTGGGTGGCTACACCTTC. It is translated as CASSLGTGLGGYTF.

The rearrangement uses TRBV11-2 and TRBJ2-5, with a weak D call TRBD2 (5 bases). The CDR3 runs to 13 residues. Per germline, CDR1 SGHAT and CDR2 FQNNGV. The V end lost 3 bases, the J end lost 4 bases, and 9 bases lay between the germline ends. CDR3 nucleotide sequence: TGTGCCAGCAGCTTCGGGGTAGGAGAGACCCAGTACTTC. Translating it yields CASSFGVGETQYF. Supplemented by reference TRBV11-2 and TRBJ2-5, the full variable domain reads EAGVAQSPRYKIIEKRQSVAFWCNPISGHATLYWYQQILGQGPKLLIQFQNNGVVDDSQLPKDRFSAERLKGVDSTLKIQPAKLEDSAVYLCASSFGVGETQYFGPGTRLLVL.

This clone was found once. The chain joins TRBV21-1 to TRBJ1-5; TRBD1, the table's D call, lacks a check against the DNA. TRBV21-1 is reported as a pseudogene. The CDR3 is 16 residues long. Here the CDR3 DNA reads TGTGCCAGCAGCAAAATTTACAGGTATAGCAATCAGCCCCAGCATTTT. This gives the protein CASSKIYRYSNQPQHF.

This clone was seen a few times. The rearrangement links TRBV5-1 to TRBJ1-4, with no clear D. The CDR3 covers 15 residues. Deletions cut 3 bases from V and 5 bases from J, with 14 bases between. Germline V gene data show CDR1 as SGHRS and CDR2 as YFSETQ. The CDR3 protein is CASSSMTGRNEKLFF. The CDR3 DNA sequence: TGCGCCAGCAGCTCCATGACGGGGAGGAATGAAAAACTGTTTTTT.

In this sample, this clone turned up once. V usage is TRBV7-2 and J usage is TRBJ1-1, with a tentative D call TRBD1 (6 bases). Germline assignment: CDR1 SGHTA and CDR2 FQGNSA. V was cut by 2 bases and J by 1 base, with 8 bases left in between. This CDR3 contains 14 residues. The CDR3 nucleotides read TGTGCCAGCAGCTTAACGGACAGGAACACTGAAGCTTTCTTT. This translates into CASSLTDRNTEAFF.

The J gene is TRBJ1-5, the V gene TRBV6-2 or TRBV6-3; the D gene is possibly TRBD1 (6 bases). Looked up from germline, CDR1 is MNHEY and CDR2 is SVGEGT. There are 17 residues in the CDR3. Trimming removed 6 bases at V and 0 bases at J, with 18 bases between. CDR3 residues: CASSPTGTLYSNQPQHF. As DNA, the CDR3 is TGTGCCAGCAGCCCAACCGGGACACTTTATAGCAATCAGCCCCAGCATTTT.

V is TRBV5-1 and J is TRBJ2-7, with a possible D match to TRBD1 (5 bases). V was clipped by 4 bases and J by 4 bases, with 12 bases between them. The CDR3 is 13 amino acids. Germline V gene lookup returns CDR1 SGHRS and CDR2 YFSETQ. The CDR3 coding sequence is TGCGCCAGCAGCGGGCAGGGAATTTACGAGCAGTACTTC. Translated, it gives CASSGQGIYEQYF.

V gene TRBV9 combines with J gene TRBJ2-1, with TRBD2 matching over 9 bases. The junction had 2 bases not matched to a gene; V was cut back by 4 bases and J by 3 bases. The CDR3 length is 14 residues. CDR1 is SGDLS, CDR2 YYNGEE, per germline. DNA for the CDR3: TGTGCCAGCAGCTTAGCGGGGGACTACAATGAGCAGTTCTTC. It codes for CASSLAGDYNEQFF.

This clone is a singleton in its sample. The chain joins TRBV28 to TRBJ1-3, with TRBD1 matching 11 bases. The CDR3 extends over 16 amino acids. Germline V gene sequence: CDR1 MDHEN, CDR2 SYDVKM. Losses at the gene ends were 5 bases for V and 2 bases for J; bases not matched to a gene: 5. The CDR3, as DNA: TGTGCCAGCAGTCTGCAGGACAGGGGGCCTGGAAACACCATATATTTT. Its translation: CASSLQDRGPGNTIYF.

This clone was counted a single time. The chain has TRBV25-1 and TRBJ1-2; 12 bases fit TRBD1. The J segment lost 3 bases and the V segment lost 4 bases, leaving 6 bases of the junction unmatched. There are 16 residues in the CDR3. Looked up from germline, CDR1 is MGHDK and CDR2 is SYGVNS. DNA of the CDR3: TGTGCCAGCAGTGGGGACAGGGGGCTTCTCGACTATGGCTACACCTTC. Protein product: CASSGDRGLLDYGYTF.

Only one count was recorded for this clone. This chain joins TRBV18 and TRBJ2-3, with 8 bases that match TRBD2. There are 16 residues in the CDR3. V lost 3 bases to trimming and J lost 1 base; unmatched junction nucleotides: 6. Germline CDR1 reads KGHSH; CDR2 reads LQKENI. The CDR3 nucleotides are TGTGCCAGCTCACCTTCGAGCGGGGGCCGCACAGATACGCAGTATTTT. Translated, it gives CASSPSSGGRTDTQYF.